This T cell receptor beta chain was obtained from a study of tumor-infiltrating lymphocytes in primary liver carcinoma. Whole-study context: These patients were men and women whose ages were 30 to 69 years.

Study-level results: Tumors carried a top-250-clone fraction significantly exceeding that of blood (p = 0.039). Only about 7.5-24% of top clones spanned all five tumor regions.

Both RNA and DNA were isolated together from about 21-30 mg of bulk tissue that had not been sorted. Every tumor was sampled at five separate regions. Starting material of 500 ng total RNA yielded TCR beta cDNA via a constant-region primer. Each TCR beta library was derived from three nested multiplex PCR rounds that employed slightly modified ARM-PCR. TCRdb ran MiXCR on the multiplex PCR reads and lists one entry per CDR3 protein. The sample contains 90,000 to 150,000 distinct CDR3 sequences, around two thirds of which appear only once. Remarks on this clonotype: Its antigen remains unknown. This may arise from a read error, as a much more abundant clone is one base away.

This receptor was obtained from a woman in her sixties or seventies with primary liver carcinoma and hepatitis B virus infection. Specimen: liver tumor tissue from sampling region 1. Subset indicated: tumor region T1, superior pole.

CDR3 region: CTSSQRLNTEAFF. In DNA, the CDR3 is TGCACCAGCAGCCAACGGTTGAACACTGAAGCTTTCTTT. The rearrangement joins TRBV4-1 to TRBJ1-1; D not resolved. From germline, CDR1 is MGHRA and CDR2 YSYEKL. The CDR3 runs 13 residues.